This T cell receptor (beta chain) was sequenced in a study of Ad26.COV2.S vaccination and SARS-CoV-2 variants. General study points: Substantial breadth in spike-specific CD8+ and CD4+ T cell responses was reportedly seen after vaccination.

The V end lost 0 bases, the J end lost 10 bases, and 8 bases lay between the germline ends. The CDR3 is 13 residues long. Germline CDR1 reads SGHRS; CDR2 reads YFSETQ. Documented treatment: some 20 received Ad26.COV2.S at low or high dose, single or two shots; about five received placebo; per-sample allocation not given. Sampling took place 63 days after the first vaccine or placebo injection. Clones were read by immunoSEQ multiplex PCR, and TCRdb kept only the in-frame ones, dropping some. The repertoire consists of about 680,000 clones, with more than 70% occurring once and the leading ten covering over 1.3%. On this clone: Its antigen is not known.

The input for sequencing was peripheral blood, taken in a trial of Ad26.COV2.S vaccine versus placebo. The gene calls are TRBV5-1 and TRBJ1-6, with D hard to call. The TCR originated in a person aged 18-60 years who received the Ad26.COV2.S COVID-19 vaccine or a placebo. The CDR3 sequence is CASSLDSQSPLHF. For the CDR3, the DNA is TGCGCCAGCAGCTTGGACAGTCAGTCACCCCTCCACTTT.